A single TCR beta chain is shown here with its context. Its target is unknown. The sample holds other DNA sequences that translate to the same CDR3. This sample was taken from a study of cytomegalovirus exposure and HLA in healthy donors. Study-level results: Reportedly, diagnosis of cytomegalovirus status by the classifier showed high specificity and sensitivity. Cytomegalovirus association was listed for 164 TCR beta chains. Per a later analysis, HLA-associated TCR beta chains showed more clonal expansion than other, equally common TCR beta chains. In vitro data verified three CMV-associated chains as specific for CMV antigens.

Germline assignment: CDR1 KGHSH and CDR2 LQKENI. The CDR3 contains 15 residues. Losses at the gene ends were 1 base for V and 3 bases for J; bases not matched to a gene: 0. The PCR was carried out with 60 Vbeta primers and 13 Jbeta primers. Repertoires were generated with immunoSEQ multiplex PCR, while TCRdb's copy carries only in-frame clones and drops some. The data include 80,000 to 95,000 clones; the top ten clones carry just over 15%. The chain combines TRBV18 with TRBJ1-4; 9 positions match TRBD1. The sequenced sample consisted of PBMCs. This TCR came from a man aged 50 to 59 in good health and CMV-seropositive. The CDR3 sequence is CASSPRTGANEKLFF. CDR3 DNA sequence: TGTGCCAGCTCACCACGGACAGGGGCTAATGAAAAACTGTTTTTT.